A single sample is the source of the 3 T cell receptor beta chains below, sequenced in a study of blood T cell repertoires in COVID-19 (dated by TCRdb to the early 2020s). Library creation used the immunoSEQ multiplex PCR assay. This immuneACCESS table, as held by TCRdb, lists in-frame sequences with V and J called but not all clones. Of the missing ones, under half trace to an unresolved V gene in checked studies; the others have no known cause. In all, the sample holds around 440,000 clones, and roughly 88% of those were seen once. The top ten clones comprise over 10% of the sample. Sample: peripheral blood. These receptors were collected from a woman aged 50 to 60 with COVID-19, enrolled during active disease.

The V and J genes are TRBV19 and TRBJ2-2; 8 nucleotides agree with TRBD1. The CDR3 totals 15 residues. Germline CDR1 and CDR2: LNHDA and SQIVND (reference sequence). V shed 5 bases and J 4 bases; nucleotides not matched to a gene: 6. CDR3 amino acids: CASSADRVGTGELFF. Written as DNA, the CDR3 is TGTGCCAGTAGTGCGGACAGGGTAGGCACCGGGGAGCTGTTTTTT. Combining the CDR3 with reference TRBV19 and TRBJ2-2 gives the whole variable domain DGGITQSPKYLFRKEGQNVTLSCEQNLNHDAMYWYRQDPGQGLRLIYYSQIVNDFQKGDIAEGYSVSREKKESFPLTVTSAQKNPTAFYLCASSADRVGTGELFFGEGSRLTVL.

The chain joins TRBV29-1 to TRBJ1-1, with 7 nucleotides matching TRBD1. The CDR3 is made up of 13 amino acids. The trim removed 5 bases at V and 3 bases at J, leaving 6 bases unmatched. Germline CDR1 SQVTM, CDR2 ANQGSEA. CDR3 loop: CSVLGGRDTEAFF. DNA of the CDR3: TGCAGCGTTCTAGGGGGCCGGGACACTGAAGCTTTCTTT.

V is TRBV20-1 and J is TRBJ1-1; D is undetermined. The CDR3 contains 11 residues. Trimming took 3 bases from V and 1 from J, leaving 3 bases between them. Germline V gives CDR1 DFQATT, CDR2 SNEGSKA (reference sequence). The CDR3 loop reads CSASWNTEAFF. The CDR3 DNA reads TGCAGTGCTAGCTGGAACACTGAAGCTTTCTTT.